The source of this T cell receptor (beta chain) is a study of beta chain features in type 1 diabetes. General study points: Sequencing from cDNA could over-represent high-TCR-expressing cells. Type 1 diabetes patients had fewer VDJ junction insertions and more deletions. Among patients with Type 1 diabetes, TCRB CDR3s were moderately but significantly shorter in every one of the four CD4+ subsets.

The whole isolated RNA underwent reverse transcription, so sequencing captured expressed TCRB transcripts. Sequencing used immunoSEQ multiplex PCR; TCRdb keeps in-frame clones, though not all of them. The sample contains around 690,000 clones, around 12% of which appear only once. Comment on this clone: Its antigen is still unknown.

There are 15 residues in the CDR3. J lost 10 bases, V lost 1 base, and 11 bases had no gene match. Germline V CDR1 and CDR2: SGHTA, FQGNSA. This chain joins TRBV7-2 and TRBJ1-2; 8 bases are shared with TRBD1. The sequencing sample was made of naive CD4+ T cells from blood. This receptor was taken from a man between 25 and 39 years old with type 1 diabetes. The CDR3 loop is CASSLDPQDRDDYTF. CDR3 in DNA: TGTGCCAGCAGCTTAGATCCCCAGGACAGGGATGACTACACCTTC.